These 26 T cell receptor beta chains originate from one sample sequenced in a study of CD8+CD57+ T cells in acquired aplastic anemia. For sequencing, patients were chosen who had shown expansion of CD8+CD57+ cells by flow cytometry. According to the study, genomic DNA was the template for TCR beta VDJ and CDR3 profiling. TCRdb independently ran MiXCR on the reads; one entry per CDR3 protein. The data show about 180,000 distinct CDR3 sequences, roughly 65% seen once. Sequenced material: sorted CD4+, CD8+, or CD8+CD57+ T cells (not recorded which) from PBMCs. Receptors were obtained from a human donor with aplastic anemia.

This chain uses TRBV7-6 with TRBJ2-7, with D possibly TRBD1 on 5 matching bases. The CDR3 spans 15 residues. V was cut by 5 bases and J by 4 bases, with 18 bases left in between. Germline CDR1 SGHVS, CDR2 FNYEAQ. CDR3 sequence: CASSATSGMGYEQYF. In DNA form, the CDR3 reads TGTGCCAGCAGCGCCACTTCAGGGATGGGTTACGAGCAGTACTTC.

This chain uses TRBV20-1 with TRBJ2-2; D is unresolved. The V and J ends lost 0 bases and 2 bases respectively, with 10 bases between them. The CDR3 extends over 15 amino acids. Germline CDR1 reads DFQATT; CDR2 reads SNEGSKA (reference sequence). In nucleotides, the CDR3 is TGCAGTGCTAGAGATTTGAGGTTAAACACCGGGGAGCTGTTTTTT. Its protein product is CSARDLRLNTGELFF.

This CDR3 is CSADAMNTEAFF. The CDR3 DNA sequence: TGCAGCGCGGACGCCATGAACACTGAAGCTTTCTTT. This sequence joins TRBV29-1 and TRBJ1-1; D remains ambiguous. Per germline, CDR1 SQVTM and CDR2 ANQGSEA. This CDR3 spans 12 amino acids. Trimming took off 7 bases at V and 0 bases at J, with 9 bases between the two ends.

The chain has TRBV7-6 and TRBJ2-3; D not resolved. Germline V gives CDR1 SGHVS, CDR2 FNYEAQ. Trimming cost V 5 bases and J 0 bases, with 21 bases left between them. CDR3 size: 18 residues. This CDR3 is CASSTQIRSLTSTDTQYF. CDR3 DNA: TGTGCCAGCAGCACCCAGATAAGGTCGTTAACTAGCACAGATACGCAGTATTTT.

This clonotype was observed a few times. The rearrangement links TRBV29-1 to TRBJ2-5; no reliable D call. V was cut by 5 bases and J by 0 bases, with 13 bases left in between. Germline V gene sequence: CDR1 SQVTM, CDR2 ANQGSEA. CDR3 length: 14 residues. This CDR3 is CSVQWQAYQETQYF. In DNA, the CDR3 is TGCAGCGTTCAATGGCAGGCCTACCAAGAGACCCAGTACTTC.

This clonotype was counted at least ten times. This chain links TRBV29-1 with TRBJ2-5, with D unresolved. Trimming shortened V by 1 base and J by 1 base, and 10 bases separated the two germline ends. CDR3 length: 14 amino acids. The germline V gene encodes CDR1 SQVTM and CDR2 ANQGSEA. CDR3 region: CSVEGGFSQETQYF. In DNA form, the CDR3 reads TGCAGCGTTGAAGGCGGATTTAGCCAAGAGACCCAGTACTTC.

V gene TRBV24-1 combines with J gene TRBJ2-1; 7 bases map to TRBD1. The germline V gene has CDR1 KGHDR and CDR2 SFDVKD. The CDR3 covers 14 residues. V shed 4 bases and J 7 bases; nucleotides not matched to a gene: 6. This CDR3 reads CATSDPGGTNEQFF. Written as DNA, the CDR3 is TGTGCCACCAGTGACCCAGGGGGTACGAATGAGCAGTTCTTC.

The chain employs TRBV2 and TRBJ1-6, with 7 bases fitting TRBD1. Unmatched junction bases numbered 7, after V lost 7 bases and J lost 7 bases. The germline V gene has CDR1 SNHLY and CDR2 FYNNEI. The CDR3 spans 14 residues. The CDR3 DNA sequence: TGTGCCAGCAAAGGGGGCGCCTTGAATTCACCCCTCCACTTT. As protein: CASKGGALNSPLHF.

This clonotype came up a few times. The chain is built from TRBV6-4 and TRBJ1-3; no definite D call. This CDR3 comprises 16 residues. Trimming took off 2 bases at V and 0 bases at J, with 11 bases between the two ends. The germline V gene has CDR1 MRHNA and CDR2 SNTAGT. The CDR3 spells CASSDEKASSGNTIYF. The DNA for the CDR3 is TGTGCCAGCAGTGACGAGAAGGCCTCCTCTGGAAACACCATATATTTT.

This clonotype was detected many times. This sequence joins TRBV7-9 and TRBJ1-2, with 7 nucleotides matching TRBD1. J was trimmed by 2 bases and V by 3 bases; bases with no gene match: 6. The CDR3 has 15 residues. The germline gives CDR1 SEHNR, CDR2 FQNEAQ (reference sequence). The CDR3 loop reads CASSFNTGANYGYTF. In nucleotides, the CDR3 is TGTGCCAGCAGCTTCAATACAGGGGCCAACTATGGCTACACCTTC.

The chain uses TRBV7-3 and TRBJ1-1; D uncertain. The V and J ends lost 0 bases and 5 bases respectively, with 7 bases between them. This CDR3 is 13 amino acids long. Germline CDR1 is SGHTA and CDR2 is FQGTGA. As DNA, the CDR3 is TGTGCCAGCAGCTTAACTACCATGACTGAAGCTTTCTTT. Its translation: CASSLTTMTEAFF. The full variable domain, its missing parts supplied by reference TRBV7-3 and TRBJ1-1, is GAGVSQTPSNKVTEKGKYVELRCDPISGHTALYWYRQSLGQGPEFLIYFQGTGAADDSGLPNDRFFAVRPEGSVSTLKIQRTERGDSAVYLCASSLTTMTEAFFGQGTRLTVV.

This rearrangement joins TRBV9 to TRBJ1-4; the D is unclear. The CDR3 contains 14 residues. V lost 0 bases to trimming and J lost 11 bases, with 14 bases between them. From germline, CDR1 is SGDLS and CDR2 YYNGEE. The CDR3 region has the DNA TGTGCCAGCAGCGTAGGCAGGTCGGGAGCTAAACTGTTTTTT. Protein sequence: CASSVGRSGAKLFF.

This rearrangement joins TRBV7-9 to TRBJ2-7, with D maybe TRBD2 (6 bases). The CDR3 is 13 residues long. The V gene lost 5 bases and the J gene lost 2 bases, with 10 bases spanning the gap. Germline loops: CDR1 SEHNR, CDR2 FQNEAQ (reference sequence). In DNA, the CDR3 is TGTGCCAGCAGCCCCGGGAGCGCCTACGAGCAGTACTTC. Translating gives CASSPGSAYEQYF.

The DNA of the CDR3 is TGTGCCAGTAGGACAGGGCCTCAGCCCCAGCATTTT. It specifies CASRTGPQPQHF. The chain couples TRBV19 to TRBJ1-5, with TRBD1 identical over 7 bases. Germline V gives CDR1 LNHDA, CDR2 SQIVND (reference sequence). The length of the CDR3 is 12 residues. V trimming: 6 bases; J trimming: 6 bases; junction bases outside the gene matches: 2.

This sequence joins TRBV12-3 or TRBV12-4 and TRBJ2-7; D is unclear. V lost 6 bases, J lost 3 bases, and 15 bases lay in between. The CDR3 totals 14 residues. CDR3 region: CASSHDGSHYEQYF. The CDR3 nucleotides are TGTGCCAGCAGCCATGACGGATCCCACTACGAGCAGTACTTC.

This rearrangement joins TRBV7-2 to TRBJ1-2, with TRBD1 as a possible D gene (5 bases). V lost 1 base to trimming and J lost 5 bases, with 14 bases between them. The CDR3 contains 15 residues. Germline loops: CDR1 SGHTA, CDR2 FQGNSA. The chain's CDR3 is CASSLELLAGYGYTF. CDR3 coding DNA: TGTGCCAGCAGCTTAGAATTGCTTGCAGGGTATGGCTACACCTTC. The complete variable domain, with remaining parts taken from reference TRBV7-2 and TRBJ1-2, reads GAGVSQSPSNKVTEKGKDVELRCDPISGHTALYWYRQSLGQGLEFLIYFQGNSAPDKSGLPSDRFSAERTGGSVSTLTIQRTQQEDSAVYLCASSLELLAGYGYTFGSGTRLTVV.

By sample fraction, this clonotype is medium-sized (0.01 to 0.1%). This chain joins TRBV19 and TRBJ1-5; D possibly corresponds to TRBD1 (6 bases). V gave up 6 bases and J gave up 5 bases, with 14 bases separating them. CDR3 length: 14 residues. Germline CDR1 reads LNHDA; CDR2 reads SQIVND (reference sequence). CDR3 amino acids: CASRATGFHQPQHF. The CDR3 nucleotides read TGTGCCAGTAGGGCTACAGGGTTCCATCAGCCCCAGCATTTT.

The chain joins TRBV9 to TRBJ2-3; D may correspond to TRBD1 or TRBD2 (5 bases each). From germline, CDR1 is SGDLS and CDR2 YYNGEE. Trimming took off 0 bases at V and 5 bases at J, with 10 bases between the two ends. This CDR3 has 14 residues. CDR3 coding DNA: TGTGCCAGCAGCGTAGAGTCAGGGAGAGATACGCAGTATTTT. As protein: CASSVESGRDTQYF.

The V and J genes are TRBV29-1 and TRBJ1-1; D gene unclear. Germline CDR1 is SQVTM and CDR2 is ANQGSEA. The V and J ends lost 4 bases and 3 bases respectively, with 9 bases between them. The CDR3 runs to 12 residues. CDR3 protein: CSVGADHTEAFF. The DNA for the CDR3 is TGCAGCGTTGGTGCGGACCACACTGAAGCTTTCTTT. Variable domain in full (rest from reference TRBV29-1 and TRBJ1-1): SAVISQKPSRDICQRGTSLTIQCQVDSQVTMMFWYRQQPGQSLTLIATANQGSEATYESGFVIDKFPISRPNLTFSTLTVSNMSPEDSSIYLCSVGADHTEAFFGQGTRLTVV.

This clonotype was detected only a few times. The chain links TRBV20-1 to TRBJ2-7; D might be TRBD1 (5 bases). The V and J ends lost 6 bases and 1 base respectively, with 16 bases between them. Looked up from germline, CDR1 is DFQATT and CDR2 is SNEGSKA (reference sequence). The CDR3 has 14 residues. The CDR3 sequence is CSAVLSSGSYEQYF. The CDR3 DNA reads TGCAGTGCCGTTCTCTCTTCAGGGTCCTACGAGCAGTACTTC.

This clonotype has only a few counts. This sequence joins TRBV10-2 and TRBJ2-2; 7 bases agree with TRBD1. The CDR3 is made up of 13 amino acids. Germline V CDR1 and CDR2: WSHSY, SAAADI. Trimming removed 6 bases from V and 6 bases from J; junction bases left unmatched: 4. The chain's CDR3 is CASRDRIAGELFF. DNA of the CDR3: TGCGCCAGCAGGGACAGGATCGCCGGGGAGCTGTTTTTT.

With respect to this clonotype: The junction shows a germline mismatch at one end, possibly a read error. V is TRBV20-1 and J is TRBJ1-1, with 7 bases matching TRBD1. The CDR3 consists of 12 residues. CDR1 and CDR2 (germline): DFQATT, SNEGSKA (reference sequence). CDR3 coding DNA: TGCAGTTCCTCACAGGGGAACGCTGAAGCTTTCTTT. This codes for CSSSQGNAEAFF.

The J gene is TRBJ2-2, the V gene TRBV20-1; D is unclear. Trimming left V 1 base short and J 6 bases short, with 3 bases between. This CDR3 contains 11 residues. CDR1 is DFQATT, CDR2 SNEGSKA, per germline (reference sequence). The CDR3 DNA follows: TGCAGTGCTAGAGTCCCCGGGGAGCTGTTTTTT. It encodes CSARVPGELFF.

This clonotype was seen more than once but under ten times. This chain joins TRBV7-9 and TRBJ2-7; D is possibly TRBD1 or TRBD2 (6 bases each). Trimming removed 5 bases from V and 3 bases from J, with 23 bases in between. The length of the CDR3 is 17 residues. Germline loops: CDR1 SEHNR, CDR2 FQNEAQ (reference sequence). CDR3: CASSPQTGAQDRYEQYF. The DNA for the CDR3 is TGTGCCAGCAGCCCCCAAACGGGGGCGCAGGATCGCTACGAGCAGTACTTC.

In its sample, this clonotype was seen a few times. The chain links TRBV24-1 to TRBJ2-3; D tentatively fits TRBD1 or TRBD2 (5 bases each). The length of the CDR3 is 15 residues. Trimming removed 3 bases from V and 0 bases from J, with 9 bases in between. Germline V gives CDR1 KGHDR, CDR2 SFDVKD. In DNA form, the CDR3 reads TGTGCCACCAGTGATGGGACCGTTAGCACAGATACGCAGTATTTT. Amino acid sequence: CATSDGTVSTDTQYF.

This clonotype was seen at least ten times. The J gene is TRBJ2-3, the V gene TRBV24-1; TRBD1 matches 9 bases. Germline CDR1 reads KGHDR; CDR2 reads SFDVKD. This CDR3 is built from 15 residues. J was trimmed by 7 bases and V by 4 bases; bases with no gene match: 8. The CDR3 protein is CATSETGTGRNTQYF. CDR3 DNA: TGTGCCACCAGTGAGACCGGGACAGGGCGAAATACGCAGTATTTT.